This is a list of T cell receptor beta chains from one sample in a study of cytomegalovirus exposure and HLA in healthy donors. Repertoires were generated with immunoSEQ multiplex PCR, while TCRdb's copy carries only in-frame clones and drops some. Here the sample spans fewer than 200,000 clones, 78% being singletons. The sequenced sample was PBMCs. The receptors derive from a female donor in good health and CMV-seronegative. CDR3s include the opening cysteine and the closing phenylalanine or tryptophan. Each record gives: D gene, V gene, J gene, clone size, CDR3 DNA, CDR3 protein. The D gene is left open where the match is weak. For some rows the clone size is stated as once, few or many, or as a class when expanded; others skip it.

d_gene: -
v_gene: TRBV27
j_gene: TRBJ1-2
abundance: -
CDR3nt: TGTGCCAGCAGTTTATCGTTTCTAGGGCAGGGAGGCTACACCTTC
CDR3aa: CASSLSFLGQGGYTF

d_gene: TRBD2
v_gene: TRBV19
j_gene: TRBJ2-5
abundance: -
CDR3nt: TGTGCCAGTGGAGCTAGCGGGAGTGGGCAAGAGACCCAGTACTTC
CDR3aa: CASGASGSGQETQYF

d_gene: TRBD1
v_gene: TRBV9
j_gene: TRBJ1-6
abundance: few
CDR3nt: TGTGCCAGCAGCGCGAGGGGGACAGGGGAATCACCCCTCCACTTT
CDR3aa: CASSARGTGESPLHF

d_gene: -
v_gene: TRBV9
j_gene: TRBJ2-3
abundance: -
CDR3nt: TGTGCCAGCAGCGTAGCGGACTACAATACGCAGTATTTT
CDR3aa: CASSVADYNTQYF

d_gene: TRBD1
v_gene: TRBV4-1
j_gene: TRBJ2-3
abundance: -
CDR3nt: TGCGCCAGCAGCAACGGTGGCTTTGGCAGGGGGATCACAGATACGCAGTATTTT
CDR3aa: CASSNGGFGRGITDTQYF

d_gene: TRBD2
v_gene: TRBV2
j_gene: TRBJ2-1
abundance: -
CDR3nt: TGTGCCAGCAGTGACCCGGGACTAGCGGGAGGCGGCAATGAGCAGTTCTTC
CDR3aa: CASSDPGLAGGGNEQFF

d_gene: -
v_gene: TRBV5-5
j_gene: TRBJ1-5
abundance: once
CDR3nt: TGTGCCAGCAGCTTGGATGTCTTACAGCCCCAGCATTTT
CDR3aa: CASSLDVLQPQHF

d_gene: -
v_gene: TRBV4-1
j_gene: TRBJ2-5
abundance: -
CDR3nt: TGCGCCAGCAGCCGAGAAGGACCCGGGAGTGGCCAAGAGACCCAGTACTTC
CDR3aa: CASSREGPGSGQETQYF

d_gene: TRBD2
v_gene: TRBV4-1
j_gene: TRBJ2-7
abundance: -
CDR3nt: TGCGCCAGCAGCCAAGGGGCGGGGGCCTACGAGCAGTACTTC
CDR3aa: CASSQGAGAYEQYF

d_gene: -
v_gene: TRBV7-9
j_gene: TRBJ1-1
abundance: -
CDR3nt: TGTTCCAGCAGCCTTCGGGGCGGGGAAGAAGCTTTCTTT
CDR3aa: CSSSLRGGEEAFF

d_gene: -
v_gene: TRBV29-1
j_gene: TRBJ2-3
abundance: -
CDR3nt: TGCAGCGTTGTTCCGTCAGGGAAGAGCACAGATACGCAGTATTTT
CDR3aa: CSVVPSGKSTDTQYF

d_gene: TRBD1
v_gene: TRBV5-1
j_gene: TRBJ2-7
abundance: few
CDR3nt: TGCGCCAGCAGCTTAATACCGGGACAGGTGGACGAGCAGTACTTC
CDR3aa: CASSLIPGQVDEQYF

d_gene: -
v_gene: TRBV19
j_gene: TRBJ2-7
abundance: -
CDR3nt: TGTGCCAGTAGTATTCCTTCGACAGGAGCCTACGAGCAGTACTTC
CDR3aa: CASSIPSTGAYEQYF

d_gene: -
v_gene: TRBV28
j_gene: TRBJ2-1
abundance: -
CDR3nt: TGTGCCAGCACTCCAGAAGGGAGCTCCTACAATGAGCAGTTCTTC
CDR3aa: CASTPEGSSYNEQFF

d_gene: -
v_gene: TRBV2
j_gene: TRBJ2-2
abundance: few
CDR3nt: TGTGCCAGCAGTGCCCTACCTTTTTCTACAGCCTGGGCCGGGGAGCTGTTTTTT
CDR3aa: CASSALPFSTAWAGELFF

d_gene: TRBD1
v_gene: TRBV6-5
j_gene: TRBJ1-3
abundance: -
CDR3nt: TGTGCCAGCAGCGACAGGGTTGGAAACACCATATATTTT
CDR3aa: CASSDRVGNTIYF

d_gene: TRBD1
v_gene: TRBV5-1
j_gene: TRBJ1-1
abundance: -
CDR3nt: TGCGCCAGCAGTCATGGGACAGGGGATAGGAGCACTGAAGCTTTCTTT
CDR3aa: CASSHGTGDRSTEAFF

d_gene: -
v_gene: TRBV4-2
j_gene: TRBJ2-7
abundance: -
CDR3nt: TGTGCCAGCAGCCAAGCGGCGGCAAGCTCCTACGAGCAGTACTTC
CDR3aa: CASSQAAASSYEQYF

d_gene: TRBD1
v_gene: TRBV10-2
j_gene: TRBJ2-3
abundance: -
CDR3nt: TGCGCCAGCAGGGACAGGGGCACAGATACGCAGTATTTT
CDR3aa: CASRDRGTDTQYF

d_gene: -
v_gene: TRBV6-1
j_gene: TRBJ2-7
abundance: -
CDR3nt: TGTGCCAGCAGTTTTAAGGGGCCTCGCTACGAGCAGTACTTC
CDR3aa: CASSFKGPRYEQYF

d_gene: TRBD1
v_gene: TRBV7-2
j_gene: TRBJ2-7
abundance: few
CDR3nt: TGTGCCAGCAGCGGACAGGGAAATTCCTACGAGCAGTACTTC
CDR3aa: CASSGQGNSYEQYF

d_gene: -
v_gene: TRBV28
j_gene: TRBJ1-2
abundance: -
CDR3nt: TGTGCCAGCAGTCCACCAGGGGTCCATGGCTACACCTTC
CDR3aa: CASSPPGVHGYTF

d_gene: TRBD1
v_gene: TRBV7-6
j_gene: TRBJ1-6
abundance: -
CDR3nt: TGTGCCAGCAGCTTAGCTCAGGGGGCGTGGGTCACTTCACCCCTCCACTTT
CDR3aa: CASSLAQGAWVTSPLHF

d_gene: -
v_gene: TRBV7-2
j_gene: TRBJ2-1
abundance: -
CDR3nt: TGTGCCAGCAGCTTACTCCCTGCTCCATCTAGCATCGGTGAGCAGTTCTTC
CDR3aa: CASSLLPAPSSIGEQFF

d_gene: -
v_gene: TRBV5-5
j_gene: TRBJ2-5
abundance: -
CDR3nt: TGTGCCAGCAGCTTGGAACAGGCCCAAGAGACCCAGTACTTC
CDR3aa: CASSLEQAQETQYF

d_gene: TRBD2
v_gene: TRBV2
j_gene: TRBJ2-7
abundance: -
CDR3nt: TGTGCCAGCAGTGACATAGCGGGAGAAGGCGAGCAGTACTTC
CDR3aa: CASSDIAGEGEQYF

d_gene: TRBD1
v_gene: TRBV6-5
j_gene: TRBJ2-2
abundance: -
CDR3nt: TGTGCCAGCACCGGGACAGGCCTCACCGGGGAGCTGTTTTTT
CDR3aa: CASTGTGLTGELFF

d_gene: -
v_gene: TRBV9
j_gene: TRBJ2-7
abundance: once
CDR3nt: TGTGCCAGCAGCCCTCTAGGCTACGAGCAGTACTTC
CDR3aa: CASSPLGYEQYF

d_gene: -
v_gene: TRBV7-8
j_gene: TRBJ2-3
abundance: -
CDR3nt: TGTGCCAGCAGCTTAGTATTAGCGGCCGCTTTTAGCACAGATACGCAGTATTTT
CDR3aa: CASSLVLAAAFSTDTQYF

d_gene: TRBD1
v_gene: TRBV6-5
j_gene: TRBJ2-7
abundance: -
CDR3nt: TGTGCCAGCAGTTACTCGGAACAGGGGGCGTACGAGCAGTACTTC
CDR3aa: CASSYSEQGAYEQYF

d_gene: -
v_gene: TRBV18
j_gene: TRBJ1-1
abundance: -
CDR3nt: TGTGCCAGCTTACAGGGACTGAACACTGAAGCTTTCTTT
CDR3aa: CASLQGLNTEAFF

d_gene: TRBD1
v_gene: TRBV18
j_gene: TRBJ1-4
abundance: -
CDR3nt: TGTGCCAGCTCATCCGGACAGGGGCAAAAACTGTTTTTT
CDR3aa: CASSSGQGQKLFF

d_gene: -
v_gene: TRBV2
j_gene: TRBJ1-4
abundance: -
CDR3nt: TGTGCCAGCAGGGCTGAAAAACTGTTTTTT
CDR3aa: CASRAEKLFF

d_gene: TRBD2
v_gene: TRBV4-2
j_gene: TRBJ2-4
abundance: -
CDR3nt: TGTGCCAGCAGCCCCGTTGGACCGGGACTAGGGACCAAAAACATTCAGTACTTC
CDR3aa: CASSPVGPGLGTKNIQYF

d_gene: TRBD1
v_gene: TRBV4-2
j_gene: TRBJ1-1
abundance: -
CDR3nt: TGTGCCAGCAGCCAAGGGGGACCGGGACAGGGGGCGACTACTGAAGCTTTCTTT
CDR3aa: CASSQGGPGQGATTEAFF

d_gene: TRBD1
v_gene: TRBV5-1
j_gene: TRBJ1-1
abundance: -
CDR3nt: TGCGCCAGCAGCTTGACAGGGGGAGACACTGAAGCTTTCTTT
CDR3aa: CASSLTGGDTEAFF

d_gene: TRBD1
v_gene: TRBV4-2
j_gene: TRBJ1-4
abundance: -
CDR3nt: TGTGCCAGCAGTCCCACCGGGACAGGGGGTTTAAATGAAAAACTGTTTTTT
CDR3aa: CASSPTGTGGLNEKLFF

d_gene: TRBD2
v_gene: TRBV28
j_gene: TRBJ2-7
abundance: -
CDR3nt: TGTGCCAGCCGGGGGACTATTTGGCCCTACGAGCAGTACTTC
CDR3aa: CASRGTIWPYEQYF

d_gene: TRBD1
v_gene: TRBV6-5
j_gene: TRBJ1-2
abundance: -
CDR3nt: TGTGCCAGCAGTGAGGACAGGGGGCTGGGGGGCTACACCTTC
CDR3aa: CASSEDRGLGGYTF

d_gene: TRBD1
v_gene: TRBV19
j_gene: TRBJ2-7
abundance: -
CDR3nt: TGTGCCAGTATCGCCGGGACAGGGGGCTACGAGCAGTACTTC
CDR3aa: CASIAGTGGYEQYF

d_gene: TRBD1
v_gene: TRBV2
j_gene: TRBJ2-5
abundance: -
CDR3nt: TGTGCCAGCAGGGAGACAGGGGGCGGGAAGACCCAGTACTTC
CDR3aa: CASRETGGGKTQYF

d_gene: TRBD2
v_gene: TRBV4-1
j_gene: TRBJ2-7
abundance: -
CDR3nt: TGCGCCAGCAGCCACATAGCGGGGACTTCCTACGAGCAGTACTTC
CDR3aa: CASSHIAGTSYEQYF

d_gene: TRBD1
v_gene: TRBV6-4
j_gene: TRBJ1-1
abundance: -
CDR3nt: TGTGCCAGCAGACGGGACAGGGACCACACTGAAGCTTTCTTT
CDR3aa: CASRRDRDHTEAFF

d_gene: -
v_gene: TRBV7-9
j_gene: TRBJ2-1
abundance: -
CDR3nt: TGTGCCAGCAGCGTTTGGGGAGGCAATAACAATGAGCAGTTCTTC
CDR3aa: CASSVWGGNNNEQFF

d_gene: TRBD1
v_gene: TRBV6-5
j_gene: TRBJ2-5
abundance: -
CDR3nt: TGTGCCAGCAGTTCCGGGACAGGGGAAGAGACCCAGTACTTC
CDR3aa: CASSSGTGEETQYF

d_gene: -
v_gene: TRBV29-1
j_gene: TRBJ2-3
abundance: -
CDR3nt: TGCAGCGTAGTGACAGGTAAAGGCACAGATACGCAGTATTTT
CDR3aa: CSVVTGKGTDTQYF

d_gene: TRBD1
v_gene: TRBV19
j_gene: TRBJ2-7
abundance: -
CDR3nt: TGTGCCAGTAGTATAGCGACAGGGGCTTCCTACGAGCAGTACTTC
CDR3aa: CASSIATGASYEQYF

d_gene: TRBD2
v_gene: TRBV5-1
j_gene: TRBJ2-7
abundance: -
CDR3nt: TGCGCCAGCAGCTTCGATCCAGCGGGGGACGAGCAGTACTTC
CDR3aa: CASSFDPAGDEQYF

d_gene: TRBD1
v_gene: TRBV30
j_gene: TRBJ1-2
abundance: few
CDR3nt: TGTGCCACGGGACAGGGGTTTGGCTACACCTTC
CDR3aa: CATGQGFGYTF

d_gene: -
v_gene: TRBV29-1
j_gene: TRBJ2-1
abundance: -
CDR3nt: TGCAGCGTTCTGGAGCGTATGGAGCAGTTCTTC
CDR3aa: CSVLERMEQFF